The 27 T cell receptor beta chains presented below share a single source sample, sequenced in a study of T cells in Graves' hyperthyroidism and ophthalmopathy. RNA transcripts were the template for amplifying TCR beta CDR3 regions. The study used the HTBI primer set for a first-round RT-PCR of the TCR CDR3. Each CDR3 protein is one row after TCRdb ran MiXCR on the multiplex PCR reads. This sample carries roughly 400,000 distinct CDR3 sequences, 11% to 15% of them seen once, and the ten largest clones take around 28%. Sequenced material: blood. These receptors came from a man in his fifties with Graves' ophthalmopathy.

The sample holds many counts of this clonotype. The chain links TRBV20-1 to TRBJ2-5; tentatively, D is TRBD1 (6 bases). Germline values: CDR1 DFQATT, CDR2 SNEGSKA (reference sequence). CDR3 size: 17 residues. Trimming shortened V by 1 base and J by 5 bases, and 23 bases separated the two germline ends. This CDR3 reads CSARGSNSRDTKETQYF. The CDR3 DNA follows: TGCAGTGCTAGAGGGTCCAACTCCCGGGACACCAAGGAGACCCAGTACTTC.

The sample holds many counts of this clonotype. V and J are TRBV2 and TRBJ2-1, with TRBD2 matching over 8 bases. In germline, CDR1 is SNHLY, CDR2 FYNNEI. The V gene end was trimmed by 9 bases and the J gene end by 8 bases; junction bases not matched to a gene: 3. The length of the CDR3 is 11 residues. The CDR3 sequence: CASRTSHEQFF. For the CDR3, the DNA is TGTGCCAGTCGGACTAGCCATGAGCAGTTCTTC.

This clonotype was counted many times. This chain connects TRBV30 to TRBJ2-3, with 7 bases lining up with TRBD2. Per the germline V gene, CDR1 is GTSNPN and CDR2 is SVGIG (reference sequence). The CDR3 covers 13 residues. After removal of 6 bases from V and 4 bases from J, the junction contained 7 bases not matched to a gene. For the CDR3, the DNA is TGTGCCTGCTCTTTGCGGGAGTCAGATACGCAGTATTTT. Protein: CACSLRESDTQYF. The full variable domain, rest sourced from reference TRBV30 and TRBJ2-3, is SQTIHQWPATLVQPVGSPLSLECTVEGTSNPNLYWYRQAAGRGLQLLFYSVGIGQISSEVPQNLSASRPQDRQFILSSKKLLLSDSGFYLCACSLRESDTQYFGPGTRLTVL.

The sample holds one count of this clonotype. With a much larger clone just one base away, this may be a read error. This chain joins TRBV27 and TRBJ1-5; weak D call: TRBD1 (6 bases). Per the germline V gene, CDR1 is MNHEY and CDR2 is SMNVEV (reference sequence). V dropped 6 bases and J dropped 2 bases, with 17 bases sitting between them. This CDR3 region has 16 residues. CDR3 region: CASRGVGPGGNQPQHF. The CDR3 DNA reads TGTGCCAGCAGGGGGGTGGGGCCAGGGGGCAATCAGCCCCAGCATTTT.

This clonotype has a count of ten or more. V usage is TRBV20-1 and J usage is TRBJ2-3, with 13 bases fitting TRBD2. The CDR3 length is 15 residues. Germline loops: CDR1 DFQATT, CDR2 SNEGSKA (reference sequence). V lost 1 base and J lost 5; bases outside the gene matches: 3. CDR3 amino acids: CSARGGTSGIDTQYF. The CDR3 DNA is TGCAGTGCTAGAGGCGGGACTAGCGGGATAGATACGCAGTATTTT.

V gene TRBV5-1 combines with J gene TRBJ2-1; 7 positions agree with TRBD2. Looked up from germline, CDR1 is SGHRS and CDR2 is YFSETQ. J was trimmed by 8 bases and V by 6 bases; bases with no gene match: 20. The CDR3 has 17 residues. The CDR3 is CASTSRPGRELVDEQFF. CDR3 nucleotides: TGCGCCAGCACCTCGAGACCCGGGCGGGAGCTCGTGGATGAGCAGTTCTTC.

The chain recombines TRBV20-1 with TRBJ2-5; D remains unclear. V was cut by 0 bases and J by 4 bases, with 9 bases left in between. Per germline, CDR1 DFQATT and CDR2 SNEGSKA (reference sequence). CDR3 length: 13 amino acids. Here the CDR3 DNA reads TGCAGTGCTAGAGACGGCCGCGTAGAGACCCAGTACTTC. As protein: CSARDGRVETQYF.

The chain recombines TRBV6-6 with TRBJ2-6, with 12 bases aligning to TRBD1. The CDR3 is 14 amino acids. Per the germline V gene, CDR1 is MNHNY and CDR2 is SVGAGI (reference sequence). V was pared by 2 bases and J by 13 bases, with 3 bases of the junction left unmatched. CDR3 sequence: CASSYRDRGQVLTF. The CDR3 region has the DNA TGTGCCAGCAGTTACAGGGACAGGGGGCAGGTCCTGACTTTC.

Ten or more counts support this clonotype. The chain carries TRBV3-1 and TRBJ1-2, with a tentative D call TRBD1 (5 bases). The V and J ends lost 3 bases and 8 bases respectively, with 10 bases between them. The CDR3 is made up of 12 amino acids. Germline CDR1 LGHDT, CDR2 YNNKEL (reference sequence). CDR3 sequence: CASSQGQRGYTF. The CDR3 coding sequence is TGTGCCAGCAGCCAGGGGCAAAGGGGCTACACCTTC.

This clonotype was observed at least ten times. This rearrangement joins TRBV7-3 to TRBJ1-3; possible D gene TRBD1, 5 bases. The CDR3 spans 13 residues. With 9 bases removed from V and 0 bases from J, the gap between germline ends came to 9 bases. Germline CDR1 reads SGHTA; CDR2 reads FQGTGA. CDR3 bases: TGTGCCAGAACCGGGACCTCTGGAAACACCATATATTTT. This sequence encodes CARTGTSGNTIYF.

This clonotype was seen ten or more times. This chain links TRBV29-1 with TRBJ2-7, with 9 bases matching TRBD1. J gave up 4 bases and V 0 bases, and 7 bases lay outside the gene matches. CDR3 length equals 15 residues. Germline CDR1 is SQVTM and CDR2 is ANQGSEA. CDR3 in amino acids: CSVEDAGTGRYEQYF. The CDR3 DNA follows: TGCAGCGTTGAAGATGCAGGGACAGGGCGGTACGAGCAGTACTTC.

The genes are TRBV5-1 and TRBJ2-3, with 9 bases that match TRBD1. Germline V gene sequence: CDR1 SGHRS, CDR2 YFSETQ. This CDR3 has 16 residues. After removal of 4 bases from V and 2 bases from J, the junction contained 8 bases not matched to a gene. The CDR3 coding sequence is TGCGCCAGCAGCACCGGACAGGGGCGTGACACAGATACGCAGTATTTT. Protein: CASSTGQGRDTDTQYF. The full variable domain, its missing parts supplied by reference TRBV5-1 and TRBJ2-3, is KAGVTQTPRYLIKTRGQQVTLSCSPISGHRSVSWYQQTPGQGLQFLFEYFSETQRNKGNFPGRFSGRQFSNSRSEMNVSTLELGDSALYLCASSTGQGRDTDTQYFGPGTRLTVL.

This clonotype was seen more than once but under ten times. The J gene is TRBJ2-3, the V gene TRBV14; D is possibly TRBD1 (5 bases). The CDR3 contains 12 residues. The germline V gene encodes CDR1 SGHDN and CDR2 FVKESK. V lost 1 base to trimming and J lost 9 bases, with 8 bases between them. The CDR3 sequence is CASSQVPGTQYF. CDR3 nucleotides: TGTGCCAGCAGCCAAGTCCCAGGGACGCAGTATTTT.

In this sample, this clonotype turned up many times. This sequence joins TRBV28 and TRBJ2-7, with a possible D match to TRBD2 (6 bases). Per germline, CDR1 MDHEN and CDR2 SYDVKM. The V gene lost 11 bases and the J gene lost 5 bases, with 22 bases spanning the gap. The CDR3 has 14 residues. CDR3 region: CACDTGVLRNEQYF. The CDR3 nucleotides are TGTGCCTGTGATACGGGAGTTTTGAGGAACGAGCAGTACTTC.

This clonotype was counted only a few times. V is TRBV6-2 or TRBV6-3 and J is TRBJ1-6; D is perhaps TRBD1 (6 bases). The V end lost 0 bases, the J end lost 9 bases, and 15 bases lay between the germline ends. There are 16 residues in the CDR3. Germline assignment: CDR1 MNHEY and CDR2 SVGEGT. The CDR3 DNA is TGTGCCAGCAGTTACTCGCAAGGGGGATTCGGTTCACCCCTCCACTTT. Translation: CASSYSQGGFGSPLHF.

The chain couples TRBV6-1 to TRBJ2-5; D perhaps matches TRBD1 (5 bases). Germline V gives CDR1 MNHNS, CDR2 SASEGT. The germline V and J ends were trimmed by 7 bases and 14 bases, with 23 bases remaining between them. The CDR3 spans 13 residues. CDR3 DNA sequence: TGTGCCAGCACCGAACGGTGGCAGGGTACCGGTTACTTC. Amino acid sequence: CASTERWQGTGYF.

This clonotype was detected many times. The CDR3: CASSLGSSTDTQYF. The CDR3 DNA is TGTGCCAGCAGCTTAGGCAGCAGCACAGATACGCAGTATTTT. V gene TRBV5-8 combines with J gene TRBJ2-3; D uncertain. The ends were cut back, 2 bases at V and 0 bases at J, with 7 bases in the middle. This CDR3 is built from 14 residues. Germline V CDR1 and CDR2: SGHTS, YDEGEE. The full variable domain, its missing parts supplied by reference TRBV5-8 and TRBJ2-3, is EAGVTQSPTHLIKTRGQQATLRCSPISGHTSVYWYQQALGLGLQFLLWYDEGEERNRGNFPPRFSGRQFPNYSSELNVNALELEDSALYLCASSLGSSTDTQYFGPGTRLTVL.

This clonotype came up many times. The genes are TRBV3-1 and TRBJ2-7; no reliable D call. Per germline, CDR1 LGHDT and CDR2 YNNKEL (reference sequence). CDR3 size: 12 residues. V gave up 0 bases and J gave up 3 bases, with 3 bases separating them. CDR3 DNA: TGTGCCAGCAGCCAAGAGCGCTACGAGCAGTACTTC. This encodes CASSQERYEQYF.

This clonotype was seen only a few times. This chain connects TRBV27 to TRBJ1-3; the D is unclear. The CDR3 extends over 16 amino acids. Trimming removed 5 bases at V and 3 bases at J, with 17 bases between. CDR1 is MNHEY and CDR2 is SMNVEV in the germline V gene (reference sequence). The CDR3 DNA follows: TGTGCCAGCAGTCCTAAACGGGTTGCGGTTGGAAACACCATATATTTT. It yields the protein CASSPKRVAVGNTIYF.

The rearrangement joins TRBV25-1 to TRBJ2-1, with 9 bases aligning to TRBD1. The CDR3 covers 15 residues. J lost 6 bases, V lost 2 bases, and 5 bases had no gene match. Germline V CDR1 and CDR2: MGHDK, SYGVNS. CDR3 sequence (DNA): TGTGCCAGCAGTGAAGGGACAGGGATACGCAATGAGCAGTTCTTC. Amino acids: CASSEGTGIRNEQFF. Full variable domain (rest looked up from reference TRBV25-1 and TRBJ2-1): EADIYQTPRYLVIGTGKKITLECSQTMGHDKMYWYQQDPGMELHLIHYSYGVNSTEKGDLSSESTVSRIRTEHFPLTLESARPSHTSQYLCASSEGTGIRNEQFFGPGTRLTVL.

This clonotype appeared many times. The CDR3 loop reads CSVLTGGTDTQYF. Here the CDR3 DNA reads TGCAGCGTTCTGACAGGGGGCACAGATACGCAGTATTTT. The chain couples TRBV29-1 to TRBJ2-3; 8 bases agree with TRBD1. The CDR3 has 13 residues. Germline V gene lookup returns CDR1 SQVTM and CDR2 ANQGSEA. The trim removed 5 bases at V and 1 base at J, leaving 2 bases unmatched.

V usage is TRBV29-1 and J usage is TRBJ2-7; no clear D gene. Germline V CDR1 and CDR2: SQVTM, ANQGSEA. The CDR3 extends over 12 amino acids. The V end lost 6 bases, the J end lost 6 bases, and 15 bases lay between the germline ends. The CDR3 protein is CSVAFTGFEQYF. In DNA form, the CDR3 reads TGCAGCGTCGCATTTACGGGTTTCGAGCAGTACTTC.

V gene TRBV7-9 combines with J gene TRBJ2-7, with 8 bases fitting TRBD2. This CDR3 is 15 amino acids long. J gave up 0 bases and V 4 bases, and 5 bases lay outside the gene matches. Looked up from germline, CDR1 is SEHNR and CDR2 is FQNEAQ (reference sequence). CDR3 residues: CASSSGRDGSYEQYF. The CDR3 DNA sequence: TGTGCCAGCAGCTCCGGGAGGGACGGCTCCTACGAGCAGTACTTC.

This clonotype has a handful of counts. An end of the junction differs from the germline gene, which may be a read error. The J gene is TRBJ2-7, the V gene TRBV19, with unresolved D. Per the germline V gene, CDR1 is LNHDA and CDR2 is SQIVND (reference sequence). The CDR3 extends over 13 amino acids. CDR3 in DNA: TGTGCCAGTAGTAGGGAAGAAGCCACTGAGCAGCACTTC. It translates to CASSREEATEQHF.

This clonotype was recorded many times. This sequence joins TRBV27 and TRBJ2-7, with 9 positions matching TRBD2. Germline CDR1 is MNHEY and CDR2 is SMNVEV (reference sequence). V lost 5 bases and J lost 3; bases outside the gene matches: 8. The CDR3 is 15 amino acids. CDR3 DNA sequence: TGTGCCAGCAGTCCGATAGCGGGAGAAGGCTACGAGCAGTACTTC. Amino acids: CASSPIAGEGYEQYF.

This clonotype was seen ten or more times. V gene TRBV27 combines with J gene TRBJ2-7, with 10 bases fitting TRBD1. The germline gives CDR1 MNHEY, CDR2 SMNVEV (reference sequence). The J segment lost 4 bases and the V segment lost 6 bases, leaving 6 bases of the junction unmatched. The CDR3 extends over 14 amino acids. The CDR3 region has the DNA TGTGCCAGCAGCGAGACAGGGGGCTTTTACGAGCAGTACTTC. This sequence encodes CASSETGGFYEQYF.

This clonotype was recorded many times. The V call is TRBV5-1, the J call TRBJ2-1, with TRBD2 matching over 7 bases. CDR1 SGHRS and CDR2 YFSETQ come from the germline V gene. J gave up 5 bases and V 2 bases, and 7 bases lay outside the gene matches. The CDR3 totals 15 residues. This CDR3 reads CASSFLTGGNNEQFF. Written as DNA, the CDR3 is TGCGCCAGCAGCTTTTTAACGGGAGGTAACAATGAGCAGTTCTTC.